The subject of this entry is one TCR beta chain. Its cognate antigen is unknown. Approximately 9 milliliters of peripheral blood were drawn from each donor into EDTA-treated tubes. This entry is derived from a study of blood T cells in healthy people across ages. Whole-study findings and limits: Observed TCR beta diversity showed a strong correlation with the percentage of naive T cells as measured by flow cytometry.

Primed by a sample-barcoded 5' primer and a J-beta primer mix, a second PCR proceeded for 7 to 11 cycles. Each of the samples gave a minimum of 2.5 million paired-end reads that contained CDR3. TCRdb re-analysed the 5' RACE reads in MiXCR, keeping a single row per CDR3 protein. The repertoire holds approximately 850,000 distinct CDR3 sequences, with 55% to 70% as singletons. V lost 0 bases, J lost 0 bases, and 8 bases lay in between. The CDR3 consists of 15 residues. From germline, CDR1 is SGDLS and CDR2 YYNGEE. J is TRBJ2-3 and V is TRBV9; D not resolved. Sequenced material: blood. This clonotype originated in a man aged 30 to 39 in good health. The CDR3 DNA is TGTGCCAGCAGCGTAGGGCCGTCTAGCACAGATACGCAGTATTTT. Translating gives CASSVGPSSTDTQYF.